These T cell receptor beta chains were read from a single sample in a study of T-cell memory formation after mild COVID-19. TCRdb called the 5' RACE reads again in MiXCR, with one record for every CDR3 protein. The sample consists of roughly 400,000 distinct CDR3 sequences, approximately 16% of them appearing once. Sequencing was performed on PBMCs or a T cell subset sorted from them (not recorded which). The receptors were sampled from a man aged 18 to 29 who had mild COVID-19 (a few samples of this study predate the infection). Cell type and time point are not known. Each CDR3 is given with its conserved first and last residue. D genes are given only for firm matches. A row's size may be missing; if present it is once, few, many or a size class.

>.|TRBV6-1|.|TRBJ1-1
TGTGCCAGCAGTCTTTGGGCGAACACTGAAGCTTTCTTT
CASSLWANTEAFF
>many|TRBV14|TRBD2|TRBJ2-5
TGTGCCAGCAGCCAAGGGGATCCCTGGTCTAGCGGGGGGCTGGGAGAGACCCAGTACTTC
CASSQGDPWSSGGLGETQYF
>few|TRBV2|.|TRBJ2-5
TGTGCCAGCAGTAATCAGGGGCGCGGAGAGACCCAGTACTTC
CASSNQGRGETQYF
>once|TRBV5-1|TRBD2|TRBJ2-2
TGCGCCAGCAGCTCGGGGACTAGCGGGGGAACCGGGACCGGGGAGCTGTTTTTT
CASSSGTSGGTGTGELFF
>.|TRBV28|TRBD1|TRBJ1-6
TGTGCCAGCGGGACAGTCTCCTATAATTCACCCCTCCACTTT
CASGTVSYNSPLHF
>.|TRBV6-5|.|TRBJ2-1
TGTGCCAGCGGGGCGGGGTGGGTAAATGAGCAGTTCTTC
CASGAGWVNEQFF
>few|TRBV9|.|TRBJ1-5
TGTGCCAGCAGCCCTAACGGCAATCAGCCCCAGCATTTT
CASSPNGNQPQHF
>.|TRBV12-3/TRBV12-4|.|TRBJ1-2
TGTGCCAGCAGTTTAAATGTAAGGGATGGCTACACCTTC
CASSLNVRDGYTF
>.|TRBV4-3|.|TRBJ1-5
TGCGCCAGCAGCCAAGATTCGACAGGCAATCAGCCCCAGCATTTT
CASSQDSTGNQPQHF
>.|TRBV5-1|.|TRBJ2-1
TGCGCCAGCGCCGGTCTCCCCACCCCGGAGGATGAGCAGTTCTTC
CASAGLPTPEDEQFF
>.|TRBV18|TRBD1|TRBJ2-7
TGTGCCAGCTCATCCCGGGACAGGGGGCAAGAGCAGTACTTC
CASSSRDRGQEQYF
>few|TRBV7-9|TRBD1|TRBJ1-1
TGTGCCAGCAGACCCGGACAGGAAGGTGAAGCTTTCTTT
CASRPGQEGEAFF